Sequencing of this T cell receptor beta chain was carried out in a study of cytomegalovirus exposure and HLA in healthy donors. The study's findings and limits: A later analysis reportedly identified an Asian-associated ancestry cluster as carrying fewer N-insertions than the roughly 670-donor mean. The investigators catalogued 180 or so TCR beta chains as cytomegalovirus-associated. Immune exposure information comprised only CMV serostatus.

As for this clone: Its antigen is unidentified.

The CDR3 consists of 15 residues. Deletions cut 7 bases from V and 5 bases from J, with 17 bases between. From germline, CDR1 is LGHNT and CDR2 FRNRAP. PCR employed 60 Vbeta and 13 Jbeta primers. The assay was immunoSEQ multiplex PCR, and TCRdb's table has in-frame clones only and misses some. In the table there are over 150,000 clones, around 77% of which are singletons. This TCR was recovered from a woman aged 18-29 years in good health and CMV-seronegative. Source material: PBMCs. The chain employs TRBV12-5 and TRBJ2-2, with D perhaps matching TRBD2 (7 bases). CDR3 coding DNA: TGTGCTAGTGCCAACGGCGGGGGCCGAACCGGGGAGCTGTTTTTT. Amino acids: CASANGGGRTGELFF.